This T cell receptor beta chain was captured in a study of pediatric ulcerative colitis. Study outcomes and limitations: Repertoires came from total lymphocyte DNA, not specific subsets. A couple of rectal clonotypes were found only in ulcerative colitis patients, all of them.

J was trimmed by 5 bases and V by 8 bases; bases with no gene match: 15. The CDR3 has 17 amino acids. Looked up from germline, CDR1 is MDHEN and CDR2 is SYDVKM. The data were produced by immunoSEQ multiplex PCR, yet TCRdb's version contains in-frame clones alone and is incomplete. The sample has tens of thousands of clones; about 89% are singletons. This clone was counted only a few times. What it binds is not known. This clonotype was sampled from a boy aged 5 to 17 who was a control in a study of pediatric ulcerative colitis. V gene TRBV28 combines with J gene TRBJ1-1; 12 positions match TRBD1. Sequenced input: blood. The CDR3 here is CASSIRDRGHRDTEAFF. The CDR3 region has the DNA TGTGCCAGCTCGATCCGGGACAGGGGGCATCGGGATACTGAAGCTTTCTTT.